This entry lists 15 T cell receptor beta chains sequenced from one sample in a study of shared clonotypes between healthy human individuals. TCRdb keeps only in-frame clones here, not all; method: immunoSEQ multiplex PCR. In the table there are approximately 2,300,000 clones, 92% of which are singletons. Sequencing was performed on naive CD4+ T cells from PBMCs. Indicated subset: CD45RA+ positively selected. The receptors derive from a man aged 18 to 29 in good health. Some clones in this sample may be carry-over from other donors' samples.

The CDR3 here is CASSLNRTPGGYTF. CDR3 DNA: TGTGCCAGCAGCCTTAACAGGACGCCGGGGGGCTACACCTTC. This chain uses TRBV7-3 with TRBJ1-2; D is possibly TRBD1 (5 bases). V lost 5 bases and J 8 bases, leaving 18 bases between the germline ends. The CDR3 totals 14 residues. Germline-derived CDR1 and CDR2 are SGHTA and FQGTGA. Variable domain in full (rest from reference TRBV7-3 and TRBJ1-2): GAGVSQTPSNKVTEKGKYVELRCDPISGHTALYWYRQSLGQGPEFLIYFQGTGAADDSGLPNDRFFAVRPEGSVSTLKIQRTERGDSAVYLCASSLNRTPGGYTFGSGTRLTVV.

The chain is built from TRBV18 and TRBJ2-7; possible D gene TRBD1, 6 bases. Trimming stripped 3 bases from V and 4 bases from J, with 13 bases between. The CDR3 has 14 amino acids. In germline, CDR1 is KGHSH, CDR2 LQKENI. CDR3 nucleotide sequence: TGTGCCAGCTCACCCGACAGGCACCAATACGAGCAGTACTTC. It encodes CASSPDRHQYEQYF.

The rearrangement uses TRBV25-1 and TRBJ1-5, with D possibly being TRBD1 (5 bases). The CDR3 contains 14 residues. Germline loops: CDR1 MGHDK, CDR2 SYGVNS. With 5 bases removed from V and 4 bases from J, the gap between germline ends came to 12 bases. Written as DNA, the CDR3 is TGTGCCAGCAGTAGGGGAGGGGATAATCAGCCCCAGCATTTT. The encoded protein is CASSRGGDNQPQHF.

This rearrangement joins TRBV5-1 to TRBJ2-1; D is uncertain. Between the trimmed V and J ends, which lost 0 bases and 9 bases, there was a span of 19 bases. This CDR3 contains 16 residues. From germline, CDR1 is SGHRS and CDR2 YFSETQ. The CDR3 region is CASSLVSVGLGGEQFF. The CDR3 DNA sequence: TGCGCCAGCAGCTTGGTGAGCGTGGGGTTAGGTGGTGAGCAGTTCTTC.

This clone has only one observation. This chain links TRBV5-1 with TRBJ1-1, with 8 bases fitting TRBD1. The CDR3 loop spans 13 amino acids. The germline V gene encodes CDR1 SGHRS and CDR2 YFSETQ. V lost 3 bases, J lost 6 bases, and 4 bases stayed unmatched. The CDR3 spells CASSWTGSAEAFF. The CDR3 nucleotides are TGCGCCAGCAGCTGGACAGGGTCTGCTGAAGCTTTCTTT.

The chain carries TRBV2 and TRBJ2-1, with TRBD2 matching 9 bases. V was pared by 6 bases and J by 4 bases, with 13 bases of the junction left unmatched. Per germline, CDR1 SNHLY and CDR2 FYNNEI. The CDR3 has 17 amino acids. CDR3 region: CASRRELAGGRYNEQFF. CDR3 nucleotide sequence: TGTGCCAGCAGAAGAGAGTTGGCGGGAGGGAGGTACAATGAGCAGTTCTTC.

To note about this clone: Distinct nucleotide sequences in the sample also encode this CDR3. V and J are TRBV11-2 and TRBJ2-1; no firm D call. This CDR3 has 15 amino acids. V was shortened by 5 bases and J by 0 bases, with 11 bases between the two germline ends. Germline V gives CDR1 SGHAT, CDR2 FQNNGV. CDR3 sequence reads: CASSLGRSSYNEQFF. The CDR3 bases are TGTGCCAGCAGCCTGGGCCGGAGCTCCTACAATGAGCAGTTCTTC.

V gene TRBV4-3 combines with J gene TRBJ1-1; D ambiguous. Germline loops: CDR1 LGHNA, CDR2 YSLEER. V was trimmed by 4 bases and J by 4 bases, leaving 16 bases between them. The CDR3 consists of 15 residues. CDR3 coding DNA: TGCGCCAGCAGCCCAGGAGGCTCCCAGTGCACTGAAGCTTTCTTT. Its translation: CASSPGGSQCTEAFF.

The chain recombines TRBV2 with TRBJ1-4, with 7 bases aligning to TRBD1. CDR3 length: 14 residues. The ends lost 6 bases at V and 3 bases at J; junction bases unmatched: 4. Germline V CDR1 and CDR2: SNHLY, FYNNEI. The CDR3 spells CASRIQGSNEKLFF. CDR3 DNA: TGTGCCAGCAGGATACAGGGGTCTAATGAAAAACTGTTTTTT.

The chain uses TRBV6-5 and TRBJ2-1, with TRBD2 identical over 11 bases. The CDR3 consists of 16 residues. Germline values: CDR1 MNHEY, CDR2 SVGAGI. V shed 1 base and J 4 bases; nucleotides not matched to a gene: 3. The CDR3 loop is CASSYWGTSGYNEQFF. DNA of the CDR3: TGTGCCAGCAGTTACTGGGGGACTAGCGGATACAATGAGCAGTTCTTC.

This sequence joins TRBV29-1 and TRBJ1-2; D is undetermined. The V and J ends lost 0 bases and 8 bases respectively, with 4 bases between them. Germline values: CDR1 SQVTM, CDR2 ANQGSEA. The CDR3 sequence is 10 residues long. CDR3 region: CSVEDGGYTF. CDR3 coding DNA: TGCAGCGTTGAAGACGGCGGCTACACCTTC.

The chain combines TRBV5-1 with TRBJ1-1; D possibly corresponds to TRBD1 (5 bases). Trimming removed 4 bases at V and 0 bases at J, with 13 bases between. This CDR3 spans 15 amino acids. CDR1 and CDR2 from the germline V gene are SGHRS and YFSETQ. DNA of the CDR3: TGCGCCAGCAGCCGGAGGGGACTGTTGAACACTGAAGCTTTCTTT. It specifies CASSRRGLLNTEAFF.

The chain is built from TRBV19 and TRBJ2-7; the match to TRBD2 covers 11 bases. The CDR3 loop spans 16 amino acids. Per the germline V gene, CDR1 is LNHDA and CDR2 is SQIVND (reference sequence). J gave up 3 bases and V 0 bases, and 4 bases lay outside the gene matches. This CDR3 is CASSIEASGRYYEQYF. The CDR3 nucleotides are TGTGCCAGTAGTATAGAGGCTAGCGGGAGGTACTACGAGCAGTACTTC.

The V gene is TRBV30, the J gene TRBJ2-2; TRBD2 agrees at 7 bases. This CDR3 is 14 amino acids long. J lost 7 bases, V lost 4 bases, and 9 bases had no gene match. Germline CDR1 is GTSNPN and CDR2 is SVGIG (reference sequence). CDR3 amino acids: CAWTSAREGGELFF. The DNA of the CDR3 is TGTGCCTGGACGTCGGCCAGGGAGGGCGGGGAGCTGTTTTTT. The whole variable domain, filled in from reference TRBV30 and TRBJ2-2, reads SQTIHQWPATLVQPVGSPLSLECTVEGTSNPNLYWYRQAAGRGLQLLFYSVGIGQISSEVPQNLSASRPQDRQFILSSKKLLLSDSGFYLCAWTSAREGGELFFGEGSRLTVL.

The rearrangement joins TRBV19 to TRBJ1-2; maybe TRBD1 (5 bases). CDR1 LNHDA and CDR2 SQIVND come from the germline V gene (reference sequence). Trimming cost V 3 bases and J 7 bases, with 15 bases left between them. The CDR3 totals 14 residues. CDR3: CASSILSGIRGYTF. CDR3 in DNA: TGTGCCAGTAGTATCTTATCAGGGATTCGTGGCTACACCTTC.